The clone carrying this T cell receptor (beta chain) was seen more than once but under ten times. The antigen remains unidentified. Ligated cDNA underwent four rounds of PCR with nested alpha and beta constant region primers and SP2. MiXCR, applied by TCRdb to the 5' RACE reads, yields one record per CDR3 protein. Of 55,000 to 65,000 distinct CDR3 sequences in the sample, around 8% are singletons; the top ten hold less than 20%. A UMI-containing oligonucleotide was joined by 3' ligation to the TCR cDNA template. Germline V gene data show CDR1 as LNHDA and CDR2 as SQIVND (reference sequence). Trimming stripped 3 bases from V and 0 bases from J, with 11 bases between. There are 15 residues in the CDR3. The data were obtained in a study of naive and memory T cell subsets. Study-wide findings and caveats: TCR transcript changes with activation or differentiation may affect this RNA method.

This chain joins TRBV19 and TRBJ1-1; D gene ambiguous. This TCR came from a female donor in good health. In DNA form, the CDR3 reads TGTGCCAGTAGTATTCCGGGAGATATGAACACTGAAGCTTTCTTT. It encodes CASSIPGDMNTEAFF.